This T cell receptor (beta chain) was sequenced during a study of shared clonotypes between healthy human individuals. Across the study: Aged between 18 and 49, the donors were two women and a few men.

Measured with immunoSEQ multiplex PCR; TCRdb has only the in-frame clones, and not every one. Of about 2.3 million clones in the sample, approximately 95% are singletons; the top ten hold about 0.37%. Only Caucasian adults living in Nashville, Tennessee made up the donor group. Material: naive CD4+ T cells from PBMCs. Subset denoted: CD45RA+ positively selected. This clonotype originated in a man aged 18 to 30 in good health. Some clones in this sample may be carry-over from other donors' samples.

The CDR3 nucleotides read TGTGCCAGCAGCTTAGGGGAGGAGGGCTACACCTTC. Translation: CASSLGEEGYTF. V is TRBV7-9 and J is TRBJ1-2; no definite D call. The CDR3 has 12 residues. The germline CDR1 and CDR2 sequences are SEHNR and FQNEAQ (reference sequence). V dropped 1 base and J dropped 8 bases, with 8 bases sitting between them.